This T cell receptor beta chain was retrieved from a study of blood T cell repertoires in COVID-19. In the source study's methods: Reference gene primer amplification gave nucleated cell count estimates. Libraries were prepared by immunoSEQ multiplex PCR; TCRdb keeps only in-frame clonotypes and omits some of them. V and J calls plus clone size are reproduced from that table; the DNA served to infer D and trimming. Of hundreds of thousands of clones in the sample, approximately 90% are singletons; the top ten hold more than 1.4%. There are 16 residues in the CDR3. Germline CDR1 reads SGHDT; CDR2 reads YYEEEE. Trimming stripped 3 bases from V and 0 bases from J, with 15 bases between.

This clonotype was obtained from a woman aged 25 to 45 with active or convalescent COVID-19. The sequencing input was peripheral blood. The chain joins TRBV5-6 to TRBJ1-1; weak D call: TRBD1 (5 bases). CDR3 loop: CASSSFPQVMNTEAFF. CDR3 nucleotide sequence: TGTGCCAGCAGCTCCTTCCCACAGGTCATGAACACTGAAGCTTTCTTT.